The rows below give T cell receptor beta chains drawn from one sample of a study of cytomegalovirus exposure and HLA in healthy donors. Profiled with immunoSEQ multiplex PCR; TCRdb holds only in-frame clones, not every one. Of approximately 100,000 clones detected, roughly four fifths appear once; the ten largest clones hold 2.5% to 3%. Sequencing input: PBMCs. The receptors originated from a male donor in good health and CMV-seropositive. The CDR3 runs from the conserved cysteine through the conserved F or W. Where a row states a size, it is once, few, many or the class of an expanded clone; other rows omit it.

NA	TRBJ2-3	17	TRBV7-9	CASRPRGGATFTDTQYF
NA	NA	14	TRBV5-1	CASSVTGKQGEQYF
NA	TRBJ2-4	14	TRBV4-1	CASSQDLAQKTVRF
NA	TRBJ1-5	16	TRBV7-2	CASSPRRAAINQPQHF
NA	TRBJ1-4	18	TRBV6-1	CASSEKKVYGDTNEKLFF
NA	TRBJ1-5	17	TRBV5-6	CASSLGALMGGNQPQHF
NA	TRBJ1-4	15	TRBV7-9	CASSPHGNPNEKLFF
NA	TRBJ1-1	14	TRBV19	CASSTRDRTPEAFF
few	TRBJ1-6	15	TRBV7-2	CASSARDRESPPLHF
NA	TRBJ2-7	13	TRBV27	CASSYRTSFEQYF
NA	TRBJ2-7	16	TRBV4-1	CASSPSGLAGSYEQYF
NA	TRBJ1-2	14	TRBV2	CASSESRGLYGYTF
NA	TRBJ2-7	16	TRBV27	CASSSIVRVPVYEQYF
NA	TRBJ1-2	15	TRBV6-5	CASSYDGTPNYGYTF
NA	TRBJ2-1	18	TRBV29-1	CSVEADLFTSGRGNEQFF
NA	TRBJ2-7	14	TRBV15	CATSIPGGTREQYF
once	TRBJ2-5	13	TRBV5-1	CASGTDPRETQYF
NA	TRBJ2-1	16	TRBV7-2	CASSPNAGGMHNEQFF
NA	TRBJ2-5	14	TRBV6-5	CASSSDRGQETQYF
NA	TRBJ1-1	13	TRBV7-3	CASSFTTNTEAFF
NA	TRBJ1-2	15	TRBV10-3	CAISGRTGEGGGYTF
NA	TRBJ1-1	17	TRBV7-9	CASSLDRGRSGNTEAFF
few	TRBJ2-7	15	TRBV27	CASSSTGQGFHEQYF
NA	TRBJ2-5	15	TRBV29-1	CSPTVVGGGSETQYF
NA	TRBJ1-1	16	TRBV4-3	CASSLGPGYMNTEAFF
NA	TRBJ1-6	14	TRBV2	CASSDLGGASPLHF
NA	TRBJ1-2	15	TRBV7-2	CASSPRPLGAYGYTF
NA	TRBJ2-7	16	TRBV7-8	CASSARQGKGYYEQYF